This T cell receptor (beta chain) is drawn from a study of beta chain features in type 1 diabetes. The isolated RNA, all of it, was reverse transcribed, so expressed TCRB transcripts were what got sequenced. Some clones are missing from TCRdb's copy, which holds only in-frame ones; the method was immunoSEQ multiplex PCR. The table includes about 700,000 clones, about an eighth detected once. Study conclusions and caveats: Over-representation of high TCR-expressing cells was a possible consequence of cDNA sequencing. Within each of all four CD4+ subsets, Type 1 diabetes patients had TCRB CDR3s that were moderately but significantly shorter.

The V end lost 4 bases, the J end lost 1 base, and 14 bases lay between the germline ends. This CDR3 spans 15 amino acids. Germline V gene sequence: CDR1 MNHEY, CDR2 SMNVEV (reference sequence). Blood was collected once per donor into heparin, averaging about 116 mL. Comment on this clone: Its specificity is unknown.

Source material: naive CD4+ T cells from blood. The gene calls are TRBV27 and TRBJ2-7; D uncertain. The receptor was isolated from a man aged 18-30 years with type 1 diabetes. CDR3 nucleotide sequence: TGTGCCAGCAGTTCGACCCGGGTCCTGTCCTACGAGCAGTACTTC. Its translation is CASSSTRVLSYEQYF.